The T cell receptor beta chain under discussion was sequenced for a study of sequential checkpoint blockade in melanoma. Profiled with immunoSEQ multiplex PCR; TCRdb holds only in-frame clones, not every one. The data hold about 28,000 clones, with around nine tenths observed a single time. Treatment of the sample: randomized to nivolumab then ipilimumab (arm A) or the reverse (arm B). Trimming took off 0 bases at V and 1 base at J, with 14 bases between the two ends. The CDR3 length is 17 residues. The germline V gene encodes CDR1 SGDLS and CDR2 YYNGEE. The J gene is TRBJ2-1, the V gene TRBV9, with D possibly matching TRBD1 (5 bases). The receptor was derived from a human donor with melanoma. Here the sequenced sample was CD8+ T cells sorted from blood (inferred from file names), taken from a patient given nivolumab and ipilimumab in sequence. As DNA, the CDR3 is TGTGCCAGCAGCGTAGATCCCACCAGGGATTCCTACAATGAGCAGTTCTTC. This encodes CASSVDPTRDSYNEQFF. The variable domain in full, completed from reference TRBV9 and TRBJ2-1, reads DSGVTQTPKHLITATGQRVTLRCSPRSGDLSVYWYQQSLDQGLQFLIQYYNGEERAKGNILERFSAQQFPDLHSELNLSSLELGDSALYFCASSVDPTRDSYNEQFFGPGTRLTVL.